Sequencing of this TCR beta chain was carried out in a study of T-cell reconstitution after alpha-beta-depleted transplantation in children (dated by TCRdb to the mid-2010s). About the full investigation: The study quantitatively tracked T-cell immune reconstitution after TCRalphabeta/CD19-depleted allogeneic hematopoietic cell transplantation in children using TCR repertoire profiling.

Libraries were made using PCR. The run used an Illumina HiSeq 2500. Molecular barcoding was employed in the preparation of TCR libraries, with unique molecular identifiers being used to normalize TCRbeta repertoire quantification. TCRdb redid the processing of the public reads, applying fastp at Q25 and MiXCR, and retained in-frame beta chains. Entries that share a CDR3 protein sequence are merged under the most common genes and DNA. The sample table contains approximately 270,000 distinct CDR3 sequences; only one count was recorded for 20% to 30% of them. The ten top clones hold 4% to 6% of the sample. The treatment or condition label, read with the paper, signifies: allogeneic hematopoietic cell transplantation with graft depleted of TCRalphabeta T cells and CD19 B cells. TCRalphabeta/CD19-depleted allogeneic hematopoietic cell grafts were given to the transplant recipients, all of whom were children.

Including the terminal cysteine and phenylalanine, the CDR3 comprises 16 residues. Only CDR3 DNA remains: 48 bases, in frame from the first base. V is reduced by 0 bases and J by 3 bases, leaving a spacing of 15 bases between them. The germline V gene (reference sequence) specifies DFQATT as CDR1 and SNEGSKA as CDR2. General study outcomes and caveats: The apparently early alphabetaT-cell count recovery about two months after transplant was reportedly dependent on only several hundred rapidly expanded clones derived from non-depleted graft cells. The frequencies of hyperexpanded clones fell over the following months, and after one year, T-cell counts and TCRbeta diversity were mostly attributed to newly produced T cells. In some patients, the high TCRbeta diversity seen at day 60 was put down to recipient T cells and intrathymic progenitors that had survived conditioning.

This clonotype has ten or more counts. Its target antigen remains unknown. No qualities accompany the bases; no much larger clone lies one base away. This TCR was sampled from a female patient aged 2-9 years who had a stem cell transplant for congenital amegakaryocytic thrombocytopenia, so the T cells may come from the graft donor. Specimen: PBMCs, mostly from graft donor cells, collected 360 days after TCRalphabeta/CD19-depleted stem cell transplant. The rearrangement joined TRBV20-1 to TRBJ2-1; the D gene is unclear. The CDR3 corresponds to CSARDRRPTGYNEQFF. The nucleotides are TGCAGTGCTAGAGATCGAAGGCCAACGGGCTACAATGAGCAGTTCTTC.